This T cell receptor (beta chain) stems from a study of human T cells and chemical hapten exposure. Looking at the study overall: All through the approximately 23-week study, the scalp of each patient received diphenylcyclopropenone doses weekly. Study conclusions and caveats: Because they had alopecia, donors may respond immunologically unlike healthy people. No change in TCRs above 1 in 1000 frequency was produced by DPC sensitization.

CDR1 is MDHEN and CDR2 is SYDVKM in the germline V gene. The V end was cut by 2 bases, the J end by 3 bases, with 7 bases between. This CDR3 comprises 14 residues. Note on this clonotype: Its antigen remains unidentified.

This sample's time point: patch test 2, 6 weeks after DPC sensitization. Treatment indicated: therapeutic diphenylcyclopropenone sensitization with weekly scalp DPC. Total RNA was extracted from unfractionated whole blood. TCRdb recomputed calls from the RACE reads with MiXCR, one row per CDR3 protein. This sample has roughly 150,000 distinct CDR3 sequences, with 10% to 15% found just once. The clonotype comes from a woman aged 50 to 60 with alopecia areata. Some clones in this sample may be carry-over from other donors' samples. The sequenced sample was whole blood, obtained in connection with sensitization to the hapten diphenylcyclopropenone (DPC). The chain couples TRBV28 to TRBJ2-2; D is possibly TRBD1 (5 bases). CDR3 nucleotides: TGTGCCAGCAGTTTAGTCAGGGACACCGGGGAGCTGTTTTTT. It encodes CASSLVRDTGELFF. Variable domain in full (rest from reference TRBV28 and TRBJ2-2): DVKVTQSSRYLVKRTGEKVFLECVQDMDHENMFWYRQDPGLGLRLIYFSYDVKMKEKGDIPEGYSVSREKKERFSLILESASTNQTSMYLCASSLVRDTGELFFGEGSRLTVL.